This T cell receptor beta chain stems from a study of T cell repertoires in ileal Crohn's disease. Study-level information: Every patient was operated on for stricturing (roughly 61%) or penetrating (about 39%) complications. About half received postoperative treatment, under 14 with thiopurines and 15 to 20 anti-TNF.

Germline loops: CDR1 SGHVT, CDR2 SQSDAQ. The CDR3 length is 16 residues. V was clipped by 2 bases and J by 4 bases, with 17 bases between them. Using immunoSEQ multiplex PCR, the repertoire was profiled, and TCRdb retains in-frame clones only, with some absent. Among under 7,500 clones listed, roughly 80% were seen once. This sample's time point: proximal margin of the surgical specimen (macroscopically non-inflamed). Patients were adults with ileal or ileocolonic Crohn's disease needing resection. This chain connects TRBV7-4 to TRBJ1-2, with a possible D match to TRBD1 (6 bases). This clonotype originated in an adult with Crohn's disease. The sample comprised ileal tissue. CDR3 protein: CASSLKFQGLGYGYTF. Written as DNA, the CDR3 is TGTGCCAGCAGCTTAAAATTCCAGGGGTTAGGCTATGGCTACACCTTC.